The 13 T cell receptor beta chains below were found in one sample sequenced in a study of OX40 agonist ivuxolimab in advanced cancers. TCRdb keeps only in-frame clones here, not all; method: immunoSEQ multiplex PCR. The sample lists about 61,000 clones, about 88% occurring once. Sequences were derived from CD4+ or CD8+ T cells sorted from blood, sampled in a trial of the OX40 agonist ivuxolimab. Every receptor here comes from an adult with an advanced solid tumor such as melanoma, head and neck, liver or kidney cancer.

This chain joins TRBV7-2 and TRBJ1-2; D unresolved. The CDR3 loop spans 11 amino acids. Trimming shortened V by 0 bases and J by 8 bases, and 4 bases separated the two germline ends. Germline-derived CDR1 and CDR2 are SGHTA and FQGNSA. Here the CDR3 reads CASSLAVGYTF. In DNA, the CDR3 is TGTGCCAGCAGCTTAGCGGTCGGCTACACCTTC.

This chain uses TRBV21-1 with TRBJ1-1. TRBV21-1 is a pseudogene locus. The CDR3 consists of 15 residues. DNA of the CDR3: TGTGCCAGCATCATACGGGTGATTCTGAACACTGAAGCTTTCTTT. Its translation: CASIIRVILNTEAFF.

The J gene is TRBJ2-5, the V gene TRBV10-3, with TRBD1 matching over 10 bases. The V gene's germline CDR1 is ENHRY and CDR2 SYGVKD. V lost 6 bases to trimming and J lost 3 bases; unmatched junction nucleotides: 1. The CDR3 runs 13 residues. The CDR3 sequence: CAISGTGEETQYF. In DNA form, the CDR3 reads TGTGCCATCAGCGGGACAGGGGAAGAGACCCAGTACTTC.

The genes are TRBV6-1 and TRBJ1-1; D remains unclear. CDR3 length: 15 residues. The V gene lost 2 bases and the J gene lost 7 bases, with 17 bases spanning the gap. Germline V lookup: CDR1 MNHNS, CDR2 SASEGT. Here the CDR3 DNA reads TGTGCCAGCAGTGAAATGAGCCGGGTCATAGGTGAAGCTTTCTTT. Protein product: CASSEMSRVIGEAFF.

V is TRBV4-1 and J is TRBJ2-2; D perhaps matches TRBD1 (5 bases). The CDR3 sequence is 15 residues long. Germline-derived CDR1 and CDR2 are MGHRA and YSYEKL. V lost 2 bases and J 5 bases, leaving 12 bases between the germline ends. This chain's CDR3 is CASSQQTVVTGELFF. The DNA for the CDR3 is TGCGCCAGCAGCCAACAGACAGTGGTAACCGGGGAGCTGTTTTTT.

J is TRBJ1-2 and V is TRBV14; D gene ambiguous. The CDR3 consists of 13 residues. Germline V gene sequence: CDR1 SGHDN, CDR2 FVKESK. The germline V and J ends were trimmed by 0 bases and 14 bases, with 16 bases remaining between them. This CDR3 reads CASSQDWRVRPTF. In DNA, the CDR3 is TGTGCCAGCAGCCAAGATTGGAGAGTGCGCCCTACCTTC.

The gene calls are TRBV7-2 and TRBJ2-7, with 7 bases aligning to TRBD1. The ends lost 6 bases at V and 1 base at J; junction bases unmatched: 3. Per germline, CDR1 SGHTA and CDR2 FQGNSA. This CDR3 contains 13 residues. CDR3 region: CASRGQASYEQYF. The CDR3 DNA sequence: TGTGCCAGCAGAGGACAGGCGTCCTACGAGCAGTACTTC.

In this sample, this clone turned up a few times. The chain carries TRBV18 and TRBJ1-3; D not certain. Germline V gene lookup returns CDR1 KGHSH and CDR2 LQKENI. This CDR3 is 14 amino acids long. V was clipped by 5 bases and J by 7 bases, with 15 bases between them. DNA for the CDR3: TGTGCCAGCTCAGGGGTTCAGACCTGGAACACCATATATTTT. It codes for CASSGVQTWNTIYF.

This sequence joins TRBV6-5 and TRBJ1-1, with a possible D match to TRBD1 (6 bases). Trimming left V 4 bases short and J 9 bases short, with 12 bases between. CDR1 MNHEY and CDR2 SVGAGI come from the germline V gene. The length of the CDR3 is 12 residues. The CDR3 sequence is CASSFRGSQAFF. The CDR3 coding sequence is TGTGCCAGCAGTTTCAGGGGATCCCAAGCTTTCTTT.

This clone has a single count. This chain links TRBV11-2 with TRBJ1-2; 12 bases align to TRBD1. The CDR3 runs 15 residues. The V and J ends lost 5 bases and 3 bases, in that order; junction bases with no gene match: 4. Looked up from germline, CDR1 is SGHAT and CDR2 is FQNNGV. The chain's CDR3 is CASSTRDRGHYGYTF. The CDR3 DNA is TGTGCCAGCAGCACCCGGGACAGGGGGCACTATGGCTACACCTTC.

The gene calls are TRBV7-9 and TRBJ1-1; 7 bases line up with TRBD1. The CDR3 runs 15 residues. J gave up 5 bases and V 1 base, and 7 bases lay outside the gene matches. Germline CDR1 reads SEHNR; CDR2 reads FQNEAQ (reference sequence). CDR3 amino acids: CASSLGGQERTEAFF. Here the CDR3 DNA reads TGTGCCAGCAGCTTAGGAGGACAGGAACGAACTGAAGCTTTCTTT.

V and J are TRBV2 and TRBJ1-1; D is uncertain. Germline values: CDR1 SNHLY, CDR2 FYNNEI. The V and J ends lost 8 bases and 0 bases respectively, with 7 bases between them. This CDR3 has 12 residues. Here the CDR3 DNA reads TGTGCCAGCGTGGCTGTGAACACTGAAGCTTTCTTT. It encodes CASVAVNTEAFF.

Only a few counts were recorded for this clone. The chain's CDR3 is CASSNRKGVSYEQYF. DNA for the CDR3: TGTGCCAGCAGTAACCGGAAGGGGGTTTCCTACGAGCAGTACTTC. The gene calls are TRBV5-4 and TRBJ2-7; a weak D match, TRBD1 (6 bases). The CDR3 runs 15 residues. The germline V and J ends were trimmed by 5 bases and 1 base, with 16 bases remaining between them. Per germline, CDR1 SGHNT and CDR2 YYREEE (reference sequence). The full variable domain, completed using reference TRBV5-4 and TRBJ2-7, is ETGVTQSPTHLIKTRGQQVTLRCSSQSGHNTVSWYQQALGQGPQFIFQYYREEENGRGNFPPRFSGLQFPNYSSELNVNALELDDSALYLCASSNRKGVSYEQYFGPGTRLTVT.